This entry describes one TCR beta chain. Its antigen is as yet unknown. This sample was taken from a study of T cell responses to AZD1222 COVID-19 vaccine. General study findings and limits: Clonal diversity was possibly underestimated, and the donors were mostly white British, with more females. Baseline seropositives among AZD1222 recipients totaled only six or seven.

Profiling relied on immunoSEQ multiplex PCR, and the TCRdb table lists in-frame clones only, not all of them. The profile shows more than 65,000 clones, approximately 83% of them singletons. Second-dose recipients at about 4 or about 12 weeks were treated as one pooled group. The sequencing used peripheral blood, collected 28 days after the second AZD1222 dose. The receptor was derived from an adult who received the AZD1222 COVID-19 vaccine.

The CDR3 DNA reads as TGTGCCAGCAGTTTAATTGGTCAGCCCCAGCATTTT. It codes for CASSLIGQPQHF. The chain is built from TRBV27 and TRBJ1-5; no definite D call. With 2 bases removed from V and 6 bases from J, the gap between germline ends came to 5 bases. Germline V gene sequence: CDR1 MNHEY, CDR2 SMNVEV (reference sequence). This CDR3 is built from 12 residues.